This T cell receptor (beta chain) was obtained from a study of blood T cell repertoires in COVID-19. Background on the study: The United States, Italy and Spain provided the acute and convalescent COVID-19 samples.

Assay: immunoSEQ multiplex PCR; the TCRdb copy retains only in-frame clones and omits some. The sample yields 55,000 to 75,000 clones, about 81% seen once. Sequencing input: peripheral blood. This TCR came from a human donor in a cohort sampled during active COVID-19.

CDR3 DNA: TGTGCCAGCAGCTTAGACGACAGCCTCCTACGAGGGCAGTACTTC. Translation gives CASSLDDSLLRGQYF. The chain joins TRBV7-8 to TRBJ2-7; possible D gene TRBD1, 5 bases. V lost 1 base and J lost 9, with 19 bases in between. This CDR3 contains 15 residues. From germline, CDR1 is SGHVS and CDR2 FQNEAQ.